This T cell receptor (beta chain) was retrieved from a study of shared clonotypes between healthy human individuals (dated by TCRdb to about 2020). Turning to the overall study: A few men and a couple of women, aged 18 to 49 years, made up the cohort. For each donor, CD4 naive and CD4 memory were each run on three plates, CD8 naive on two plates, and CD8 memory on one plate. The study deeply sequenced blood TCR repertoires of about 5 healthy adults to estimate repertoire size and the extent of clonotype sharing between individuals. Libraries were prepared and TCR repertoires were sequenced by different laboratories using diverse techniques, in order to increase sequencing depth and limit assay-specific biases. Between about 0.94 and 10 billion PBMCs per donor were obtained by leukapheresis.

CD8 naive samples were CD45RO-negative cells positively selected for CCR7, giving a CD45RA+CCR7+ population that excluded TemRA cells. Healthy HIV-negative adults with no recently reported acute infections or vaccinations were included as donors. Every donor was a Caucasian adult residing in Nashville, Tennessee, USA. Blood was collected by leukapheresis, and PBMCs were isolated by Ficoll-Histopaque density gradient centrifugation and then cryopreserved in liquid nitrogen vapor phase. Analytical flow cytometry was used to check the purity and quantity of each magnetically sorted T cell population. From each sorted fraction, genomic DNA was isolated and quantified by UV absorbance on a Nanodrop 2000c. Measured from the cysteine to the phenylalanine, the CDR3 is 17 residues long. Only CDR3 DNA remains: 51 bases, in frame from the first base. Looking up the germline V gene yields CDR1 LGHNA and CDR2 YSLEER. V and J are truncated by 1 base and 4 bases respectively, leaving an intervening sequence of 17 bases.

Using the deep immunoSEQ assay, TCR CDR3 regions were amplified from genomic DNA by multiplex PCR. Extracted genomic DNA from each cell subset was spread evenly across all wells of several immunoSEQ 96-well plates, with each plate serving as a replicate. Each replicate PCR for sorted subsets received about 0.2 ug genomic DNA, equal to roughly 30,000 T cell genomes. The purified libraries were quantified using a Qubit 3.0 fluorometer, sized with a Bioanalyzer 2100, and then quantified again using the KAPA Library Quantification kit. Every immunoSEQ 96-well plate was sequenced on a separate single-read 150-cycle Illumina NextSeq 550 flow cell. The original methods were these. The immunoSEQ output contained only junctional sequences without quality scores, so filtering could not match that applied to full-length reads. To assign V/J genes and CDR3, sequences were annotated against IMGT germline references using PyIR, a Python wrapper for IgBLAST v1.9. Any read was removed if the V/J assignment was weak (E-value above 1e-6), the CDR3 was missing, or the read contained stop codons, out-of-frame junctions, or ambiguous translated residues. V3J clonotypes were defined as sequences sharing the same inferred V gene, J gene, and CDR3 amino acid sequence. The percentage overlap between two repertoires was calculated by dividing the number of shared unique clonotypes by the size of the smaller repertoire. RTK rarefaction, the Chao1 estimator, and Recon v2.1 estimates of unobserved clonotypes were used to assess repertoire richness. For all TCRbeta clonotypes obtained by the gDNA method from several donors, generation probabilities were computed with OLGA. TCRdb limited this immuneACCESS table to in-frame rearrangements with V and J called. A share of clones is missing; checked studies link under half to unresolved V genes, and the rest is unexplained. That table furnishes V, J and clone size, whereas the DNA furnished D and trimming. The sample contains 650,000 to 800,000 clones, 92% of them found a single time. The top ten constitute approximately 22% of the sample.

A remark on this clone: The specificity of this receptor is unknown. Qualities for individual bases were not recorded, and no much larger clone is one base off.

Broad study findings and their caveats: When a handful of donors were compared, the shared fraction of clonotypes was approximately 5% for naive CD4, approximately 3.3% for naive CD8, 2% to 2.5% for memory CD4, and around 0.37% for memory CD8. The small number of donors limited the genetic and exposure-history diversity represented. Higher generation probabilities were observed for clonotypes shared by all four sorted-subset donors than for non-shared clonotypes. Based on pairwise subsampling, the degree of clonotype sharing among donors was expected to be affected by sequencing depth. Incomplete sequencing was indicated by rarefaction of sorted-subset datasets, despite the large sequencing depth. Naive subsets generally had larger estimated clonotype richness than memory subsets. Sampling was restricted to blood, and TCR repertoires in tissue are likely to differ from TCR repertoires in blood.

The sequence was obtained from a man aged 25 to 40 in good health. Sample: naive CD8+ T cells sorted from blood. Sample cell subset or site, as interpreted from the label and publication: CD45RA+CCR7+. The receptor chain draws on TRBV4-3 and TRBJ2-1; 6 matching bases give a weak D call of TRBD1. The DNA sequence is given as TGCGCCAGCAGCCAAGGAGTTACGGGACAAATGTACAATGAGCAGTTCTTC. It specifies CASSQGVTGQMYNEQFF.